The 30 T cell receptor beta chains presented below share a single source sample, sequenced in a study of cytomegalovirus exposure and HLA in healthy donors. Vbeta (60) and Jbeta (13) primers were used in the PCR. Assay: immunoSEQ multiplex PCR; the TCRdb copy retains only in-frame clones and omits some. Of around 280,000 clones in the sample, 70% to 90% were seen once. The sequencing input was PBMCs. All receptors come from a woman between 18 and 29 years old in good health and CMV-seronegative.

CDR3 sequence (DNA): TGTGCCAGCAGTTACTCGAGGGGGGGCCTGAACACTGAAGCTTTCTTT. As protein: CASSYSRGGLNTEAFF. This chain joins TRBV6-5 and TRBJ1-1, with a possible D match to TRBD1 (6 bases). Germline V lookup: CDR1 MNHEY, CDR2 SVGAGI. The CDR3 has 16 amino acids. The V end was cut by 0 bases, the J end by 0 bases, with 11 bases between.

The chain employs TRBV6-1 and TRBJ1-5; D is perhaps TRBD1 (5 bases). This CDR3 has 13 residues. The V gene lost 11 bases and the J gene lost 0 bases, with 11 bases spanning the gap. Germline values: CDR1 MNHNS, CDR2 SASEGT. The CDR3 here is CASEGLSNQPQHF. The CDR3 DNA reads TGTGCCTCGGAGGGACTTAGCAATCAGCCCCAGCATTTT.

The V and J genes are TRBV15 and TRBJ1-1; D remains unclear. The V end lost 1 base, the J end lost 3 bases, and 9 bases lay between the germline ends. The CDR3 loop spans 14 amino acids. Germline CDR1 LNHNV, CDR2 YYDKDF (reference sequence). CDR3 in DNA: TGTGCCACCAGCAGAGCGGGAGCCTACACTGAAGCTTTCTTT. Translating gives CATSRAGAYTEAFF.

This CDR3 reads CASSDSRQGWTQYF. As DNA, the CDR3 is TGTGCCAGCAGTGACTCGAGGCAGGGTTGGACGCAGTATTTT. The chain combines TRBV6-4 with TRBJ2-3, with D tentatively TRBD1 (5 bases). V was cut by 0 bases and J by 9 bases, with 13 bases left in between. CDR1 and CDR2 (germline): MRHNA, SNTAGT. The CDR3 consists of 14 residues.

The gene calls are TRBV27 and TRBJ1-2; D perhaps matches TRBD1 (6 bases). CDR1 is MNHEY and CDR2 is SMNVEV in the germline V gene (reference sequence). Trimming took 4 bases from V and 8 from J, leaving 20 bases between them. The CDR3 is 15 amino acids. This CDR3 is CASSSPSRGAAGYTF. In DNA form, the CDR3 reads TGTGCCAGCAGTTCCCCGTCCAGGGGAGCGGCGGGCTACACCTTC.

V gene TRBV4-2 combines with J gene TRBJ2-1; 10 bases are shared with TRBD1. Germline CDR1 LGHNA, CDR2 YNFKEQ. The CDR3 has 15 amino acids. The V gene end was trimmed by 4 bases and the J gene end by 7 bases; junction bases not matched to a gene: 7. The CDR3 here is CASSLGQGGRNEQFF. As DNA, the CDR3 is TGTGCCAGCAGCCTAGGACAGGGGGGACGGAATGAGCAGTTCTTC.

The sample holds one count of this clone. The chain uses TRBV27 and TRBJ2-5, with a possible D match to TRBD1 (6 bases). Near its end, the DNA agrees better with TRBJ2-7, so the J call may be wrong. The germline V gene has CDR1 MNHEY and CDR2 SMNVEV (reference sequence). The CDR3 is made up of 15 amino acids. CDR3 in DNA: TGTGCCAGCAGTTTTCAGGGGCACAGGAACTACGAGCAGTACTTC. Its protein product is CASSFQGHRNYEQYF.

The rearrangement links TRBV9 to TRBJ1-1; 7 positions match TRBD1. V shed 3 bases, J shed 4 bases, and the junction held 6 bases outside the gene matches. This CDR3 has 14 residues. Germline CDR1 SGDLS, CDR2 YYNGEE. The CDR3 here is CASSEDRASTEAFF. DNA of the CDR3: TGTGCCAGCAGCGAAGACAGGGCGTCCACTGAAGCTTTCTTT.

The genes are TRBV5-6 and TRBJ2-7, with D tentatively TRBD2 (6 bases). The CDR3 is made up of 14 amino acids. The V and J ends lost 4 bases and 7 bases respectively, with 18 bases between them. In germline, CDR1 is SGHDT, CDR2 YYEEEE. CDR3 bases: TGTGCCAGCAGCACGAACGGGGGAAGCTGGGAGCAGTACTTC. Protein product: CASSTNGGSWEQYF.

The rearrangement uses TRBV19 and TRBJ2-2; tentatively, D is TRBD1 (5 bases). Trimming pared 10 bases from V and 6 bases from J, leaving 9 bases between. Per germline, CDR1 LNHDA and CDR2 SQIVND (reference sequence). The CDR3 runs to 11 residues. The CDR3 loop reads CAIGASGELFF. The CDR3 DNA is TGTGCCATTGGGGCATCCGGGGAGCTGTTTTTT.

J is TRBJ1-5 and V is TRBV7-9; D call uncertain. Germline CDR1 and CDR2: SEHNR and FQNEAQ (reference sequence). Trimming took 5 bases from V and 6 from J, leaving 14 bases between them. The CDR3 totals 14 residues. This CDR3 is CASSPTLAGQPQHF. The DNA for the CDR3 is TGTGCCAGCAGCCCCACTTTGGCGGGTCAGCCCCAGCATTTT.

The rearrangement uses TRBV29-1 and TRBJ2-3; D possibly corresponds to TRBD1 (5 bases). The CDR3 has 14 amino acids. Trimming shortened V by 2 bases and J by 0 bases, and 9 bases separated the two germline ends. The V gene's germline CDR1 is SQVTM and CDR2 ANQGSEA. CDR3 sequence reads: CSVETGISTDTQYF. For the CDR3, the DNA is TGCAGCGTTGAAACAGGAATAAGCACAGATACGCAGTATTTT.

This chain links TRBV6-5 with TRBJ1-1; no reliable D call. Germline V lookup: CDR1 MNHEY, CDR2 SVGAGI. There are 13 residues in the CDR3. Trimming stripped 8 bases from V and 0 bases from J, with 10 bases between. The DNA for the CDR3 is TGTGCCAGCTATCCACTTATGAACACTGAAGCTTTCTTT. Protein product: CASYPLMNTEAFF.

The V call is TRBV2, the J call TRBJ1-5; D is undetermined. V lost 3 bases to trimming and J lost 6 bases, with 18 bases between them. The CDR3 covers 16 residues. Germline loops: CDR1 SNHLY, CDR2 FYNNEI. This CDR3 is CASSDPLEDRGQPQHF. The CDR3 region has the DNA TGTGCCAGCAGTGATCCTCTCGAGGACCGGGGTCAGCCCCAGCATTTT.

The chain joins TRBV27 to TRBJ1-2; 10 bases line up with TRBD1. Per germline, CDR1 MNHEY and CDR2 SMNVEV (reference sequence). The CDR3 is 14 residues long. J gave up 4 bases and V 8 bases, and 7 bases lay outside the gene matches. The CDR3 here is CASGRTGGTYGYTF. CDR3 coding DNA: TGTGCCAGCGGCCGGACAGGGGGGACCTATGGCTACACCTTC.

J is TRBJ1-5 and V is TRBV6-1; a weak D match, TRBD1 (5 bases). The germline V gene encodes CDR1 MNHNS and CDR2 SASEGT. The CDR3 sequence is 13 residues long. Trimming took off 7 bases at V and 5 bases at J, with 12 bases between the two ends. The CDR3 region is CASTQGGHQPQHF. Here the CDR3 DNA reads TGTGCCAGCACCCAGGGAGGGCATCAGCCCCAGCATTTT.

The chain has TRBV29-1 and TRBJ2-2; D is undetermined. The CDR3 length is 12 residues. Trimming took off 4 bases at V and 4 bases at J, with 7 bases between the two ends. Germline CDR1 reads SQVTM; CDR2 reads ANQGSEA. The CDR3 DNA reads TGCAGCGTTGGTAAGAGCACCGGGGAGCTGTTTTTT. Protein product: CSVGKSTGELFF.

This clone was recorded once. CDR3 nucleotides: TGCGCCAGCAGCTTGGCCAGTGGCGGGGGGCCCCTAGAGACCCAGTACTTC. It codes for CASSLASGGGPLETQYF. This sequence joins TRBV5-1 and TRBJ2-5; 8 nucleotides line up with TRBD2. This CDR3 contains 17 residues. Germline CDR1 reads SGHRS; CDR2 reads YFSETQ. The ends lost 0 bases at V and 4 bases at J; junction bases unmatched: 11.

The rearrangement links TRBV11-2 to TRBJ1-6, with TRBD1 matching 7 bases. CDR1 and CDR2 (germline): SGHAT, FQNNGV. J lost 8 bases, V lost 3 bases, and 10 bases had no gene match. The length of the CDR3 is 16 residues. The CDR3 reads CASSFSVAQGYSPLHF. The CDR3 DNA reads TGTGCCAGCAGCTTTTCAGTAGCACAGGGGTATTCACCCCTCCACTTT.

The genes are TRBV11-2 and TRBJ1-5; no clear D gene. Trimming removed 5 bases from V and 3 bases from J, with 14 bases in between. The CDR3 loop spans 15 amino acids. CDR1 SGHAT and CDR2 FQNNGV come from the germline V gene. CDR3 sequence: CASSLNGFSNQPQHF. In DNA form, the CDR3 reads TGTGCCAGCAGCCTTAACGGGTTTTCCAATCAGCCCCAGCATTTT.

V usage is TRBV28 and J usage is TRBJ1-3, with TRBD1 matching over 8 bases. Germline trimming cut 6 bases from V and 4 bases from J; bases unmatched to any gene: 8. Per the germline V gene, CDR1 is MDHEN and CDR2 is SYDVKM. CDR3 size: 15 residues. The CDR3 loop is CASRTTGGRGNTIYF. CDR3 sequence (DNA): TGTGCCAGCAGAACCACAGGGGGAAGAGGAAACACCATATATTTT.

J is TRBJ2-1 and V is TRBV9; 10 nucleotides match TRBD2. CDR1 SGDLS and CDR2 YYNGEE come from the germline V gene. The CDR3 runs to 16 residues. V lost 0 bases and J lost 2; bases outside the gene matches: 2. CDR3 sequence reads: CASSVGTSGPYNEQFF. CDR3 DNA sequence: TGTGCCAGCAGCGTAGGGACTAGCGGTCCCTACAATGAGCAGTTCTTC.

V and J are TRBV7-8 and TRBJ1-3, with TRBD1 as a possible D gene (6 bases). The germline V gene has CDR1 SGHVS and CDR2 FQNEAQ. The CDR3 sequence is 14 residues long. Trimming stripped 1 base from V and 4 bases from J, with 8 bases between. In DNA, the CDR3 is TGTGCCAGCAGCTTAGACAGGGAGGGAAACACCATATATTTT. This sequence encodes CASSLDREGNTIYF.

This sequence joins TRBV6-5 and TRBJ1-1, with D perhaps TRBD1 (5 bases). The CDR3 extends over 15 amino acids. Trimming cost V 7 bases and J 4 bases, with 19 bases left between them. CDR1 and CDR2 from the germline V gene are MNHEY and SVGAGI. The CDR3 DNA sequence: TGTGCCAGCATCCCAGACTGGGGCACGAGCACTGAAGCTTTCTTT. Translated, it gives CASIPDWGTSTEAFF.

The V and J genes are TRBV5-1 and TRBJ1-1; D is undetermined. Looked up from germline, CDR1 is SGHRS and CDR2 is YFSETQ. This CDR3 spans 13 amino acids. Trimming took off 2 bases at V and 0 bases at J, with 5 bases between the two ends. CDR3 nucleotide sequence: TGCGCCAGCAGCTTTGAGATGAACACTGAAGCTTTCTTT. This encodes CASSFEMNTEAFF.

The gene calls are TRBV7-8 and TRBJ2-1, with 7 bases that match TRBD2. Germline assignment: CDR1 SGHVS and CDR2 FQNEAQ. This CDR3 has 17 amino acids. V lost 5 bases and J lost 1; bases outside the gene matches: 11. The chain's CDR3 is CASSHGEGPTSYNEQFF. CDR3 in DNA: TGTGCCAGCAGCCACGGGGAGGGGCCGACTTCCTACAATGAGCAGTTCTTC.

The J gene is TRBJ2-3, the V gene TRBV11-2, with a possible D match to TRBD1 (7 bases). The CDR3 covers 15 residues. CDR1 is SGHAT and CDR2 is FQNNGV in the germline V gene. Trimming took 5 bases from V and 0 from J, leaving 12 bases between them. This CDR3 is CASSPQGTSTDTQYF. The DNA of the CDR3 is TGTGCCAGCAGCCCACAGGGGACTAGCACAGATACGCAGTATTTT.

The rearrangement links TRBV6-5 to TRBJ1-3; possibly TRBD1 for D (6 bases). The CDR3 loop spans 14 amino acids. V lost 6 bases and J 8 bases, leaving 17 bases between the germline ends. The germline gives CDR1 MNHEY, CDR2 SVGAGI. CDR3 bases: TGTGCCAGCAGGAGGACAGCCCTTGTGGACACCATATATTTT. Translation gives CASRRTALVDTIYF.

This chain links TRBV6-1 with TRBJ1-5, with 9 positions matching TRBD1. This CDR3 has 15 residues. Germline-derived CDR1 and CDR2 are MNHNS and SASEGT. Unmatched junction bases numbered 3, after V lost 3 bases and J lost 3 bases. The CDR3 protein is CASSDGTGLNQPQHF. In DNA, the CDR3 is TGTGCCAGCAGTGATGGGACAGGGCTCAATCAGCCCCAGCATTTT.

The CDR3 protein is CASSLSPYGPSTDTQYF. CDR3 coding DNA: TGCGCCAGCAGCTTGTCTCCATATGGGCCAAGCACAGATACGCAGTATTTT. V gene TRBV5-1 combines with J gene TRBJ2-3; the D is unclear. The V end was cut by 1 base, the J end by 0 bases, with 15 bases between. This CDR3 contains 17 residues. Germline lookup yields CDR1 SGHRS and CDR2 YFSETQ.